Sequencing of this T cell receptor beta chain was carried out in a study of blood T cells in healthy people across ages. With 4 bases clipped from V and 9 bases from J, the junction kept 5 bases outside the gene matches. The CDR3 is made up of 13 amino acids. Each donor's blood draw was roughly 9.8 milliliters of peripheral blood. A J-beta primer mix and a sample-barcoded 5' primer were used in a second PCR of roughly 6 to 12 cycles. Each CDR3 protein gets one entry after TCRdb re-called the 5' RACE reads with MiXCR. The table has hundreds of thousands of distinct CDR3 sequences, approximately 65% seen once.

The sample taken for sequencing was blood. The receptor comes from a man aged 25-40 years in good health. The genes are TRBV12-3 or TRBV12-4 and TRBJ2-1, with 8 bases aligning to TRBD2. The CDR3 loop reads CASSSGGLGEQFF. The CDR3 nucleotides read TGTGCCAGCAGTTCGGGGGGGCTGGGTGAGCAGTTCTTC.